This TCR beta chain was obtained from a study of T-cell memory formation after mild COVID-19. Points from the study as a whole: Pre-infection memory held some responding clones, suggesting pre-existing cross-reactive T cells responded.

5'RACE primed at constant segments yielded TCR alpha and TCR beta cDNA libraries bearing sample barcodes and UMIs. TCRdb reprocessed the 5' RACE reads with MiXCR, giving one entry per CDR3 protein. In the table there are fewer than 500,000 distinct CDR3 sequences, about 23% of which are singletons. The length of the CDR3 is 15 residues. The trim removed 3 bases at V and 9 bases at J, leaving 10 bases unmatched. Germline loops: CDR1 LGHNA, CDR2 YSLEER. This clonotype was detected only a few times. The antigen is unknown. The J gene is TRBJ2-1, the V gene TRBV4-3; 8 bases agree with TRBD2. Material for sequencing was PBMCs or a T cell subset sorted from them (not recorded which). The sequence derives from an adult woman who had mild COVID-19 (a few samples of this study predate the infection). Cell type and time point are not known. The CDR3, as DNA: TGCGCCAGCAGCCAGGACAGCGGGAGACGTGGTGAGCAGTTCTTC. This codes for CASSQDSGRRGEQFF.